The clone carrying this T cell receptor beta chain was found many times. This sample was taken from a study of molecular identifiers for immune sequencing clone quantification. In TCRdb, the PCR reads were re-called with MiXCR into one record per CDR3 protein. The sample has about 640,000 distinct CDR3 sequences, 15% to 20% seen once. This CDR3 comprises 13 residues. Between the trimmed V and J ends, which lost 6 bases and 1 base, there was a span of 13 bases. The germline V gene encodes CDR1 DFQATT and CDR2 SNEGSKA (reference sequence). This chain links TRBV20-1 with TRBJ2-7; TRBD1 might be the D (6 bases). The receptor comes from a human donor in good health. Some libraries in this study had Jurkat cell RNA spiked in. What was sequenced was naive CD8+ T cells from blood, with Jurkat cell RNA spiked in. Sample subset: FACS-sorted CD8+CD4-CCR7+CD45RA+ naive T cells. This CDR3 reads CSAAGTHSYEQYF. CDR3 nucleotide sequence: TGCAGTGCCGCCGGGACACATTCCTACGAGCAGTACTTC.